Below are 31 T cell receptor beta chains sequenced from a single sample in a study of CD8 T cells in ankylosing spondylitis. TCRdb re-analysed the 5' RACE reads in MiXCR, keeping a single row per CDR3 protein. This table holds approximately 140,000 distinct CDR3 sequences, more than 40% found once. Sequenced: synovial fluid, either unsorted or a sorted T cell fraction (not recorded which). All receptors derive from a male donor with ankylosing spondylitis.

The chain employs TRBV6-5 and TRBJ2-3; possibly TRBD1 for D (6 bases). Trimming took off 2 bases at V and 5 bases at J, with 23 bases between the two ends. CDR3 length: 18 residues. The germline V gene has CDR1 MNHEY and CDR2 SVGAGI. The CDR3 loop reads CASSYVGWGRSLKDTQYF. CDR3 bases: TGTGCCAGCAGTTACGTGGGCTGGGGGCGATCGTTGAAAGATACGCAGTATTTT.

In its sample, this clonotype was seen once. The CDR3 bases are TGTGCCAGCAGCTTAGAATGGGGTGGGGAGCAGTACTTC. It codes for CASSLEWGGEQYF. The chain employs TRBV7-9 and TRBJ2-7; no clear D gene. Germline CDR1 SEHNR, CDR2 FQNEAQ (reference sequence). V lost 1 base to trimming and J lost 7 bases, with 11 bases between them. The CDR3 spans 13 residues.

This clonotype was detected a few times. The chain combines TRBV6-6 with TRBJ2-1, with 11 bases matching TRBD2. CDR1 and CDR2 from the germline V gene are MNHNY and SVGAGI (reference sequence). The CDR3 has 12 amino acids. The CDR3 spells CVSGGDYNEQFF. DNA of the CDR3: TGTGTTAGCGGGGGGGACTACAATGAGCAGTTCTTC.

This clonotype has ten or more counts. The chain combines TRBV4-1 with TRBJ2-1; D not resolved. Germline V gene lookup returns CDR1 MGHRA and CDR2 YSYEKL. With 0 bases removed from V and 7 bases from J, the gap between germline ends came to 7 bases. The CDR3 totals 13 residues. The CDR3 reads CASSQEWGNEQFF. The CDR3 DNA follows: TGCGCCAGCAGCCAAGAGTGGGGAAATGAGCAGTTCTTC.

The gene calls are TRBV3-1 and TRBJ2-3; a weak D match, TRBD1 (6 bases). This CDR3 contains 16 residues. In germline, CDR1 is LGHDT, CDR2 YNNKEL (reference sequence). Trimming stripped 3 bases from V and 0 bases from J, with 13 bases between. The CDR3 sequence: CASSHPGTFSTDTQYF. DNA of the CDR3: TGTGCCAGCAGCCACCCCGGGACATTTAGCACAGATACGCAGTATTTT.

The chain is built from TRBV3-1 and TRBJ2-2; maybe TRBD1 (9 bases). Trimming took off 1 base at V and 5 bases at J, with 17 bases between the two ends. The CDR3 consists of 17 residues. Germline V lookup: CDR1 LGHDT, CDR2 YNNKEL (reference sequence). The CDR3 region has the DNA TGTGCCAGCAGCCAAGGGGTAGCGGGACAGGGTACCGGGGAGCTGTTTTTT. Translation gives CASSQGVAGQGTGELFF. Full variable domain (rest looked up from reference TRBV3-1 and TRBJ2-2): DTAVSQTPKYLVTQMGNDKSIKCEQNLGHDTMYWYKQDSKKFLKIMFSYNNKELIINETVPNRFSPKSPDKAHLNLHINSLELGDSAVYFCASSQGVAGQGTGELFFGEGSRLTVL.

The chain couples TRBV20-1 to TRBJ2-1; D remains unclear. The V and J ends lost 4 bases and 2 bases respectively, with 15 bases between them. The CDR3 extends over 15 amino acids. CDR1 and CDR2 from the germline V gene are DFQATT and SNEGSKA (reference sequence). The CDR3 nucleotides are TGCAGTGCTACCTGCCGGCGACCCCCCTACAATGAGCAGTTCTTC. This gives the protein CSATCRRPPYNEQFF.

The chain uses TRBV12-3 or TRBV12-4 and TRBJ2-1; D may be TRBD2 (6 bases). CDR3 length: 18 residues. Between the trimmed V and J ends, which lost 4 bases and 5 bases, there was a span of 24 bases. This chain's CDR3 is CASSSSQFLAAKDNEQFF. In nucleotides, the CDR3 is TGTGCCAGCAGTTCCTCCCAGTTTTTAGCGGCGAAAGACAATGAGCAGTTCTTC.

The V call is TRBV20-1, the J call TRBJ1-3, with D hard to call. CDR1 is DFQATT, CDR2 SNEGSKA, per germline (reference sequence). The CDR3 is made up of 15 amino acids. The germline V and J ends were trimmed by 0 bases and 2 bases, with 11 bases remaining between them. In DNA form, the CDR3 reads TGCAGTGCTAGAGATCGAGAGGGTGCTGGAAACACCATATATTTT. Its protein product is CSARDREGAGNTIYF.

This clonotype was seen more than once but under ten times. The chain carries TRBV20-1 and TRBJ1-1; weak D call: TRBD1 (5 bases). Looked up from germline, CDR1 is DFQATT and CDR2 is SNEGSKA (reference sequence). CDR3 length: 14 amino acids. The V and J ends lost 3 bases and 4 bases respectively, with 15 bases between them. This chain's CDR3 is CSASEWGGGTEAFF. The CDR3 DNA follows: TGCAGTGCTAGTGAGTGGGGCGGGGGCACTGAAGCTTTCTTT.

V usage is TRBV7-9 and J usage is TRBJ1-6; D is unresolved. From germline, CDR1 is SEHNR and CDR2 FQNEAQ (reference sequence). The V and J ends lost 1 base and 6 bases respectively, with 10 bases between them. The CDR3 is 15 amino acids. This CDR3 is CASSLGRESNSPLHF. The DNA of the CDR3 is TGTGCCAGCAGCTTAGGACGGGAATCTAATTCACCCCTCCACTTT.

The gene calls are TRBV7-3 and TRBJ2-1; 10 bases map to TRBD1. Germline V gives CDR1 SGHTA, CDR2 FQGTGA. The V and J ends lost 5 bases and 4 bases, in that order; junction bases with no gene match: 5. This CDR3 region has 15 residues. CDR3 coding DNA: TGTGCCAGCAGCCGCCGGGACAGGGGTTACAATGAGCAGTTCTTC. This codes for CASSRRDRGYNEQFF. Supplemented by reference TRBV7-3 and TRBJ2-1, the full variable domain reads GAGVSQTPSNKVTEKGKYVELRCDPISGHTALYWYRQSLGQGPEFLIYFQGTGAADDSGLPNDRFFAVRPEGSVSTLKIQRTERGDSAVYLCASSRRDRGYNEQFFGPGTRLTVL.

The chain joins TRBV12-3 or TRBV12-4 to TRBJ2-1; possibly TRBD1 for D (6 bases). Trimming removed 7 bases from V and 8 bases from J, with 12 bases in between. The CDR3 is 12 residues long. In nucleotides, the CDR3 is TGTGCCAGCACCGACAGGTACGATGAGCAGTTCTTC. It codes for CASTDRYDEQFF.

This clonotype appeared many times. As DNA, the CDR3 is TGTGCCAGCAGCTTGGGGGACAGTTTAACCTACGAGCAGTACTTC. It codes for CASSLGDSLTYEQYF. The chain has TRBV5-5 and TRBJ2-7; 7 positions match TRBD1. The germline gives CDR1 SGHKS, CDR2 YYEKEE (reference sequence). CDR3 length: 15 residues. Trimming removed 0 bases from V and 2 bases from J; junction bases left unmatched: 5.

The CDR3 DNA reads TGTGCCAGCAGTTTCCCCTGGACGGACTCCTACGAGCAGTACTTC. It specifies CASSFPWTDSYEQYF. V is TRBV28 and J is TRBJ2-7; unclear D gene. The CDR3 runs to 15 residues. V was shortened by 3 bases and J by 0 bases, with 12 bases between the two germline ends. Germline CDR1 MDHEN, CDR2 SYDVKM.

This clonotype is deemed medium-sized. The CDR3 sequence: CASSPTPSGHYNEQFF. DNA of the CDR3: TGTGCCAGCAGCCCTACACCTAGCGGGCATTACAATGAGCAGTTCTTC. The chain combines TRBV7-9 with TRBJ2-1; TRBD2 matches at 8 bases. The CDR3 extends over 16 amino acids. Germline V gene sequence: CDR1 SEHNR, CDR2 FQNEAQ (reference sequence). V lost 5 bases and J lost 4; bases outside the gene matches: 10.

The DNA for the CDR3 is TGTGCCAGCAGTTTCGACCGGACGTGGGGGACTAGCGGAGTCGTCTACGAGCAGTACTTC. This encodes CASSFDRTWGTSGVVYEQYF. This chain links TRBV12-3 or TRBV12-4 with TRBJ2-7; 11 bases match TRBD2. CDR3 length equals 20 residues. V gave up 3 bases and J gave up 3 bases; unmatched junction bases: 19.

This clonotype was counted between two and nine times. This chain links TRBV12-5 with TRBJ2-3, with D uncertain. Between the trimmed V and J ends, which lost 1 base and 1 base, there was a span of 12 bases. Germline lookup yields CDR1 LGHNT and CDR2 FRNRAP. The CDR3 length is 16 residues. CDR3 sequence (DNA): TGTGCTAGTGGTTTGGGGTCGTTCAAATGCACAGATACGCAGTATTTT. This translates into CASGLGSFKCTDTQYF. The variable domain in full, completed from reference TRBV12-5 and TRBJ2-3, reads DARVTQTPRHKVTEMGQEVTMRCQPILGHNTVFWYRQTMMQGLELLAYFRNRAPLDDSGMPKDRFSAEMPDATLATLKIQPSEPRDSAVYFCASGLGSFKCTDTQYFGPGTRLTVL.

This chain connects TRBV12-3 or TRBV12-4 to TRBJ2-1, with 9 bases lining up with TRBD1. Trimming removed 6 bases from V and 7 bases from J; junction bases left unmatched: 1. The CDR3 extends over 12 amino acids. CDR3 coding DNA: TGTGCCAGCAGGGGGACAGGGAATGAGCAGTTCTTC. Protein: CASRGTGNEQFF.

This chain uses TRBV7-9 with TRBJ1-1, with D tentatively TRBD1 (6 bases). V lost 0 bases, J lost 6 bases, and 14 bases lay in between. The germline CDR1 and CDR2 sequences are SEHNR and FQNEAQ (reference sequence). The CDR3 totals 15 residues. CDR3 residues: CASSLARQGSAEAFF. CDR3 nucleotides: TGTGCCAGCAGCTTAGCGCGGCAGGGGTCCGCTGAAGCTTTCTTT.

This clonotype was seen repeatedly, ten times or more. This chain uses TRBV7-9 with TRBJ2-2; D not resolved. The CDR3 contains 13 residues. Germline V CDR1 and CDR2: SEHNR, FQNEAQ (reference sequence). V was cut by 3 bases and J by 4 bases, with 6 bases left in between. The CDR3 here is CASSFAVTGELFF. The CDR3 DNA follows: TGTGCCAGCAGCTTCGCGGTCACCGGGGAGCTGTTTTTT.

The V gene is TRBV4-3, the J gene TRBJ2-3, with D possibly being TRBD2 (5 bases). V gave up 0 bases and J gave up 5 bases, with 12 bases separating them. CDR3 size: 15 residues. The germline CDR1 and CDR2 sequences are LGHNA and YSLEER. The CDR3 is CASSQDGSGVDTQYF. As DNA, the CDR3 is TGCGCCAGCAGCCAAGATGGGAGTGGGGTAGATACGCAGTATTTT.

The chain joins TRBV5-5 to TRBJ1-3; D is uncertain. Germline V gives CDR1 SGHKS, CDR2 YYEKEE (reference sequence). The germline V and J ends were trimmed by 1 base and 0 bases, with 11 bases remaining between them. The CDR3 spans 16 residues. The CDR3 nucleotides read TGTGCCAGCAGCTTGAAGGGTGGGAGCTCTGGAAACACCATATATTTT. Its protein is CASSLKGGSSGNTIYF.

This chain joins TRBV6-1 and TRBJ1-6; no clear D gene. V dropped 5 bases and J dropped 4 bases, with 15 bases sitting between them. This CDR3 contains 16 residues. The germline V gene has CDR1 MNHNS and CDR2 SASEGT. CDR3 loop: CASSQRVTSYNSPLHF. The CDR3 DNA follows: TGTGCCAGCAGTCAACGGGTGACATCTTATAATTCACCCCTCCACTTT.

This chain uses TRBV5-1 with TRBJ2-1; maybe TRBD2 (5 bases). Per the germline V gene, CDR1 is SGHRS and CDR2 is YFSETQ. V lost 3 bases and J lost 6, with 7 bases in between. This CDR3 comprises 12 residues. CDR3 nucleotides: TGCGCCAGCAGCTCGGACTCCAATGAGCAGTTCTTC. It specifies CASSSDSNEQFF.

The chain recombines TRBV19 with TRBJ1-1; 7 nucleotides line up with TRBD1. Germline-derived CDR1 and CDR2 are LNHDA and SQIVND (reference sequence). The V gene end was trimmed by 5 bases and the J gene end by 1 base; junction bases not matched to a gene: 19. This CDR3 has 19 amino acids. In DNA, the CDR3 is TGTGCCAGTAGTTCGCACGCCGGGACAGACGAACTTAAGAACACTGAAGCTTTCTTT. It encodes CASSSHAGTDELKNTEAFF. Full variable domain (rest looked up from reference TRBV19 and TRBJ1-1): DGGITQSPKYLFRKEGQNVTLSCEQNLNHDAMYWYRQDPGQGLRLIYYSQIVNDFQKGDIAEGYSVSREKKESFPLTVTSAQKNPTAFYLCASSSHAGTDELKNTEAFFGQGTRLTVV.

This clonotype was seen a handful of times. The chain links TRBV7-8 to TRBJ2-7, with 12 bases identical to TRBD2. CDR3 length: 16 amino acids. Germline lookup yields CDR1 SGHVS and CDR2 FQNEAQ. V lost 2 bases, J lost 0 bases, and 2 bases stayed unmatched. In nucleotides, the CDR3 is TGTGCCAGCAGCTTACTAGCGGGAGGGGGCTCCTACGAGCAGTACTTC. Translated, it gives CASSLLAGGGSYEQYF.

V usage is TRBV10-3 and J usage is TRBJ2-7, with D possibly TRBD2 on 5 matching bases. V was trimmed by 3 bases and J by 6 bases, leaving 9 bases between them. Germline assignment: CDR1 ENHRY and CDR2 SYGVKD. This CDR3 has 12 amino acids. CDR3 amino acids: CAISDRGFEQYF. CDR3 coding DNA: TGTGCCATCAGTGATCGGGGATTCGAGCAGTACTTC.

A few counts support this clonotype. The chain has TRBV4-3 and TRBJ2-1; D might be TRBD2 (7 bases). There are 19 residues in the CDR3. CDR1 and CDR2 from the germline V gene are LGHNA and YSLEER. Trimming shortened V by 1 base and J by 0 bases, and 19 bases separated the two germline ends. CDR3 coding DNA: TGCGCCAGCAGCCAAGGAGGGGGGCTAGCGGAAAGCTCCTACAATGAGCAGTTCTTC. Protein: CASSQGGGLAESSYNEQFF.

In this sample, this clonotype is medium-sized (0.01 to 0.1%). In nucleotides, the CDR3 is TGCGCCAGCAGCCAAGATAGCGGGGGGTACAATGAGCAGTTCTTC. Its protein product is CASSQDSGGYNEQFF. The chain recombines TRBV4-1 with TRBJ2-1; 10 positions agree with TRBD2. Germline V gene sequence: CDR1 MGHRA, CDR2 YSYEKL. The CDR3 runs to 15 residues. Germline trimming cut 0 bases from V and 4 bases from J; bases unmatched to any gene: 0.

The chain employs TRBV27 and TRBJ2-6, with TRBD1 matching over 9 bases. V was pared by 6 bases and J by 5 bases, with 5 bases of the junction left unmatched. The CDR3 sequence is 15 residues long. From germline, CDR1 is MNHEY and CDR2 SMNVEV (reference sequence). In DNA, the CDR3 is TGTGCCAGCAGCTACAGGGGGCGCTGGGCCAACGTCCTGACTTTC. It specifies CASSYRGRWANVLTF.